This T cell receptor beta chain was sequenced in a study of T cell responses to AZD1222 COVID-19 vaccine. Method: immunoSEQ multiplex PCR; TCRdb's copy keeps in-frame clones and lacks some. This table holds some 120,000 clones, roughly nine tenths found once. This clone has a single count. Trimming took 4 bases from V and 0 from J, leaving 9 bases between them. The CDR3 runs 15 residues. CDR1 KGHSH and CDR2 LQKENI come from the germline V gene. This TCR came from an adult in good health. The chain carries TRBV18 and TRBJ1-4, with D tentatively TRBD1 (5 bases). Sequencing was performed on peripheral blood, taken on day 0 of AZD1222 vaccination. The CDR3 sequence is CASSRSTATNEKLFF. CDR3 DNA: TGTGCCAGCTCACGATCGACAGCAACTAATGAAAAACTGTTTTTT.